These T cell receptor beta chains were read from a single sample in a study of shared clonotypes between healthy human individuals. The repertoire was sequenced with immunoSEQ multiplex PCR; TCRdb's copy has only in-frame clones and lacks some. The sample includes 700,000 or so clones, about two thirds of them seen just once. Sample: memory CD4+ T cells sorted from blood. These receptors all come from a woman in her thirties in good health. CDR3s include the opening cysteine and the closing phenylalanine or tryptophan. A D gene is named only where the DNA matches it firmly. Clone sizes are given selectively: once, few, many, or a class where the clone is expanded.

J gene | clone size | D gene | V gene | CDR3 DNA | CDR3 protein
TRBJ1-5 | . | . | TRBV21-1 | TGTGCCAGCACGTCCGGGACAGGGCGTCAGCCCCAGCATTTT | CASTSGTGRQPQHF
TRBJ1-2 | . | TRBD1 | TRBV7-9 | TGTGCCAGCAGCGTAGGACAGGGGGCTCTATGGGGCTACACCTTC | CASSVGQGALWGYTF
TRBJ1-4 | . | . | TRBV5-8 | TGTGCCAGCAGCTCCGGAAGGGGGGCGCTTAATGAAAAACTGTTTTTT | CASSSGRGALNEKLFF
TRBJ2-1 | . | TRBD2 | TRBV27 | TGTGCCAGCAAAGAAGGTAGCGGGAACAATGAGCAGTTCTTC | CASKEGSGNNEQFF
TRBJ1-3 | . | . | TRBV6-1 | TGTGCCAGCAGGGACCGACCTTCTGGAAACACCATATATTTT | CASRDRPSGNTIYF
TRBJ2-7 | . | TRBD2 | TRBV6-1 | TGTGCCAGCAGTCGGACTAGCGGCTACGAGCAGTACTTC | CASSRTSGYEQYF
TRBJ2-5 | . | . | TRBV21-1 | TGTGCCAGCAGCAACCGTCGGACAGGGAAAGAGACCCAGTACTTC | CASSNRRTGKETQYF
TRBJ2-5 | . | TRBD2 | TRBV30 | TGTGCCTGGAGTGTACGCGGGACTAACCAAGAGACCCAGTACTTC | CAWSVRGTNQETQYF
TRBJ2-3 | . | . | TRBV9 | TGTGCCAGCAGCGTAAAATCCGTAGGCACAGATACGCAGTATTTT | CASSVKSVGTDTQYF
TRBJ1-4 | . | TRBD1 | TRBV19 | TGTGCCAGTAGTAGAGGATCGGATAGGGGGCGAGAAAAACTGTTTTTT | CASSRGSDRGREKLFF
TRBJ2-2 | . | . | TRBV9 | TGTGCCAGCAGCGTAGGAGTGCTGAGCGGGGAGCTGTTTTTT | CASSVGVLSGELFF
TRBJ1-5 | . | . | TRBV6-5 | TGTGCCAGCAGCCAACAGGGAAACCAGCCCCAGCATTTT | CASSQQGNQPQHF
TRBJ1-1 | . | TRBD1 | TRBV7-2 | TGTGCCAGCAGCTCGGACAGGGCCACTGAAGCTTTCTTT | CASSSDRATEAFF
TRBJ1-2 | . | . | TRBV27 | TGTGCCAGCAGTGCACAGGGAGGAAATGGCTACACCTTC | CASSAQGGNGYTF
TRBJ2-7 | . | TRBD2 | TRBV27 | TGTGCCAGCAAGGGATCTCGGGGGGGCACAACCTACGAGCAGTACTTC | CASKGSRGGTTYEQYF
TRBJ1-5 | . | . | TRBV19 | TGTGCCAGTAGTATAGTTACAGGCTATAGCAATCAGCCCCAGCATTTT | CASSIVTGYSNQPQHF
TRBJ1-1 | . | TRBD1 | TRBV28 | TGTGCCAGCACACAAGGGGCAGGGGGCCACACTGAAGCTTTCTTT | CASTQGAGGHTEAFF
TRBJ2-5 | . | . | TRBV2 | TGTGCCAGCAGTCGCCGGGAGACCCAGTACTTC | CASSRRETQYF
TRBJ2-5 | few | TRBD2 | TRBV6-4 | TGTGCCAGCAGTGACTCGGAACCGGGACTAGCTGAGCAGTACTTC | CASSDSEPGLAEQYF
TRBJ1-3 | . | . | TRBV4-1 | TGCGCCAGCAGTCGGATACAGGGAACCCAGGGAAACACCATATATTTT | CASSRIQGTQGNTIYF
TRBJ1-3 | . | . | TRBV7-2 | TGTGCCAGCAGCTCGACTCCTGGAAACACCATATATTTT | CASSSTPGNTIYF
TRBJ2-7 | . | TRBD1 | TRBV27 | TGTGCCAGCAGCCCACGGACAGGTTCCTACGAGCAGTACTTC | CASSPRTGSYEQYF